This entry lists 9 T cell receptor beta chains sequenced from one sample in a study of T cells after yellow fever vaccination. In TCRdb, the 5' RACE reads were re-called with MiXCR into one record per CDR3 protein. The data hold 300,000 or so distinct CDR3 sequences, with 8.7% observed a single time. Material: CD4+ T cells sorted from PBMCs, obtained 5 days after the yellow fever booster vaccination. The receptors were sampled from a man younger than 35 who received the YFV17D yellow fever vaccine.

The rearrangement uses TRBV3-1 and TRBJ2-2; D remains unclear. Germline CDR1 is LGHDT and CDR2 is YNNKEL (reference sequence). CDR3 length equals 12 residues. The ends were cut back, 2 bases at V and 7 bases at J, with 5 bases in the middle. CDR3 nucleotide sequence: TGTGCCAGCAGCCAATGGTACGGGGAGCTGTTTTTT. This sequence encodes CASSQWYGELFF.

The chain joins TRBV6-2 or TRBV6-3 to TRBJ2-1; TRBD1 aligns across 11 bases. CDR3 length equals 16 residues. CDR1 MNHEY and CDR2 SVGEGT come from the germline V gene. The V segment lost 6 bases and the J segment 8 bases; nucleotides outside the gene matches: 12. The CDR3 here is CASSDTGTGGIYEQFF. DNA for the CDR3: TGTGCCAGCAGCGACACCGGGACAGGGGGTATCTATGAGCAGTTCTTC.

About this clonotype: One base away lies a much larger clone, so this may be a sequencing read error. This chain uses TRBV12-3 or TRBV12-4 with TRBJ1-1; TRBD1 might be the D (5 bases). CDR3 size: 14 residues. The V and J ends lost 5 bases and 6 bases respectively, with 16 bases between them. In DNA form, the CDR3 reads TGTGCCAGCAGTCCACTCCACGGGGGGGCTGAAGCTTTCTTT. Its translation: CASSPLHGGAEAFF.

The V gene is TRBV7-9, the J gene TRBJ2-7; D is perhaps TRBD1 or TRBD2 (6 bases each). This CDR3 contains 14 residues. Trimming left V 5 bases short and J 3 bases short, with 14 bases between. CDR1 is SEHNR, CDR2 FQNEAQ, per germline (reference sequence). The CDR3 loop is CASSRYEGGYEQYV. As DNA, the CDR3 is TGTGCCAGCAGCCGGTACGAGGGGGGCTACGAGCAGTACGTC.

This clonotype has only a few counts. The CDR3 spells CASSLSSGTGANVLTF. DNA for the CDR3: TGTGCCAGCAGCTTAAGTTCAGGGACTGGGGCCAACGTCCTGACTTTC. The genes are TRBV7-3 and TRBJ2-6; D might be TRBD1 (5 bases). This CDR3 contains 16 residues. Germline V CDR1 and CDR2: SGHTA, FQGTGA. V lost 1 base to trimming and J lost 2 bases, with 9 bases between them.

This clonotype was counted only a few times. This chain links TRBV19 with TRBJ1-1; the D is unclear. The CDR3 contains 14 residues. V lost 7 bases and J 0 bases, leaving 12 bases between the germline ends. Germline values: CDR1 LNHDA, CDR2 SQIVND (reference sequence). This CDR3 is CASTLWPVNTEAFF. Written as DNA, the CDR3 is TGTGCCAGTACCCTTTGGCCAGTGAACACTGAAGCTTTCTTT.

The chain combines TRBV4-2 with TRBJ2-1; D may correspond to TRBD1 or TRBD2 (5 bases each). The germline V gene has CDR1 LGHNA and CDR2 YNFKEQ. V was trimmed by 4 bases and J by 8 bases, leaving 12 bases between them. This CDR3 has 13 residues. The CDR3 sequence: CASSLGPSDEQFF. CDR3 nucleotides: TGTGCCAGCAGCCTGGGACCCAGTGATGAGCAGTTCTTC.

CDR3 amino acids: CASSQAVHRVKGSYEQYV. The CDR3 DNA sequence: TGTGCCAGCAGCCAAGCCGTTCACAGGGTAAAAGGGTCCTACGAGCAGTACGTC. This chain connects TRBV3-1 to TRBJ2-7; D is perhaps TRBD1 (6 bases). V was trimmed by 1 base and J by 1 base, leaving 20 bases between them. There are 18 residues in the CDR3. Germline assignment: CDR1 LGHDT and CDR2 YNNKEL (reference sequence).

V usage is TRBV20-1 and J usage is TRBJ2-3; D is uncertain. Germline loops: CDR1 DFQATT, CDR2 SNEGSKA (reference sequence). Trimming stripped 0 bases from V and 0 bases from J, with 7 bases between. CDR3 length: 14 amino acids. CDR3 sequence: CSARDRQSTDTQYF. The CDR3 coding sequence is TGCAGTGCTAGAGATAGGCAGAGCACAGATACGCAGTATTTT.